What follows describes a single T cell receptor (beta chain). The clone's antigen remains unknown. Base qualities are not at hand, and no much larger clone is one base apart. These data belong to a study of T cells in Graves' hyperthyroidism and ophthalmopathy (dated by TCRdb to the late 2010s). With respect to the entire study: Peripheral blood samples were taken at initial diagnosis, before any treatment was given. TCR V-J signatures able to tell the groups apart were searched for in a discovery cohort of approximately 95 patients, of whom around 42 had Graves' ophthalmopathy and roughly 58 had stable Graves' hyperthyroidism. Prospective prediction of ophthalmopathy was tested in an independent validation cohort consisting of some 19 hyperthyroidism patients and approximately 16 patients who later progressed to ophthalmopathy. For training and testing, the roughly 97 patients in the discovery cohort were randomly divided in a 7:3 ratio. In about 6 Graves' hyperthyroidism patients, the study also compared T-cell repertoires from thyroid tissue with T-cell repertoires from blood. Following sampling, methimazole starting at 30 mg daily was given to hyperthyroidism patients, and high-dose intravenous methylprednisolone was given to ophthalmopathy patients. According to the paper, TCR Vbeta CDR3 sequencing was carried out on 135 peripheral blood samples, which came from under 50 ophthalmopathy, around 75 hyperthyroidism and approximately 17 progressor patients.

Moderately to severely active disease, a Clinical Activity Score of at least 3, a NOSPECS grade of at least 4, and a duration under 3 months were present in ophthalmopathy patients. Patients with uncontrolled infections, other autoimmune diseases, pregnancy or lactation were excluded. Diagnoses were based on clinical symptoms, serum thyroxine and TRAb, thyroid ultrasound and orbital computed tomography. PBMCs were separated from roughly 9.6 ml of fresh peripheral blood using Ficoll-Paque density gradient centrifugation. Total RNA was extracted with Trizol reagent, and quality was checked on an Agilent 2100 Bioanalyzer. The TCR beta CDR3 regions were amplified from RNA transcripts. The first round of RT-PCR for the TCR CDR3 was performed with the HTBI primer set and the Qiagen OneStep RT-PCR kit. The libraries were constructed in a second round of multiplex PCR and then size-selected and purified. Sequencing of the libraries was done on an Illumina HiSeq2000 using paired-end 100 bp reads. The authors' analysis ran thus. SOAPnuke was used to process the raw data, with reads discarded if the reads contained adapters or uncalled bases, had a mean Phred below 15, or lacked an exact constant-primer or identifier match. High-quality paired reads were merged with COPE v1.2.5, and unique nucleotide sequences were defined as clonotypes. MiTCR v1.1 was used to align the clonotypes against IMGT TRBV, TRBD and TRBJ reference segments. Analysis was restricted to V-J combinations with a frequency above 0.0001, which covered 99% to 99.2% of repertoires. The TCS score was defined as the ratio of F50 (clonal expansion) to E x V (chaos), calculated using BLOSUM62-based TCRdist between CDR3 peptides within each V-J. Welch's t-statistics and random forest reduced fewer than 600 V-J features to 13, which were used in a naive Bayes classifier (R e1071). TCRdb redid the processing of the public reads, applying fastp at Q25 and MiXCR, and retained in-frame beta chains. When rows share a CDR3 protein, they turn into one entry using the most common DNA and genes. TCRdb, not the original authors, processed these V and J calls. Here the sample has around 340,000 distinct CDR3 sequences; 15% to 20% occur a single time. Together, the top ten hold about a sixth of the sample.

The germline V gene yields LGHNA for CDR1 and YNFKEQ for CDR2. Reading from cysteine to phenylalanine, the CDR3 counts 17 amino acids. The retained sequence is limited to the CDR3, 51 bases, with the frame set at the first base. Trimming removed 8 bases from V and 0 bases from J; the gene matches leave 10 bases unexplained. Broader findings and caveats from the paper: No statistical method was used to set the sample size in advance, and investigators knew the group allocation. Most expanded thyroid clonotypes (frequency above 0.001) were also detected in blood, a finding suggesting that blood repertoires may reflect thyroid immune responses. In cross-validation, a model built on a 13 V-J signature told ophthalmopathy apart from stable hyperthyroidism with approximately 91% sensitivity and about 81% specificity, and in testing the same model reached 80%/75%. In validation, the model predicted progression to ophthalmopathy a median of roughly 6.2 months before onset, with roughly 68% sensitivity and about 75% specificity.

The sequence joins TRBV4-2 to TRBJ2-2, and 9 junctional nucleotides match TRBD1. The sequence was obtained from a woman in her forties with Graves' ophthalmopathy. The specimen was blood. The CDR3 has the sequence CASALTGGTPNTGELFF. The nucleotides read TGTGCCAGCGCCCTCACAGGGGGCACTCCGAACACCGGGGAGCTGTTTTTT.